This entry lists 6 T cell receptor beta chains sequenced from one sample in a study of blood T cells in healthy people across ages. A J-beta primer mix and a sample-barcoded 5' primer were used in a second PCR of about 7 to 12 cycles. TCRdb ran MiXCR on the 5' RACE reads and lists one entry per CDR3 protein. The sample shows some 1.4 million distinct CDR3 sequences, roughly 40% of them seen only once. Sequencing was carried out using blood. Source of these receptors: a woman aged 18 to 35 in good health.

This clonotype occurred a few times. The chain links TRBV24-1 to TRBJ2-7; D perhaps matches TRBD2 (6 bases). Trimming pared 5 bases from V and 7 bases from J, leaving 17 bases between. CDR1 KGHDR and CDR2 SFDVKD come from the germline V gene. The CDR3 loop spans 14 amino acids. The CDR3 nucleotides read TGTGCCACCAGTGGGGCGGGACCTAGAAATGAGCAGTACTTC. Translating gives CATSGAGPRNEQYF.

This chain uses TRBV21-1 with TRBJ1-4; the table names TRBD1, a call not compared with the DNA. TRBV21-1 is tagged as a pseudogene. CDR3 length: 18 residues. CDR3 loop: CASSKVGEDRETNEKLFF. As DNA, the CDR3 is TGTGCCAGCAGCAAAGTGGGGGAAGACAGAGAAACTAATGAAAAACTGTTTTTT.

This clonotype showed up just a few times. The chain carries TRBV29-1 and TRBJ1-2, with 8 bases matching TRBD1. The V and J ends lost 6 bases and 4 bases, in that order; junction bases with no gene match: 4. Germline CDR1 and CDR2: SQVTM and ANQGSEA. CDR3 length: 12 residues. This chain's CDR3 is CSVWTGSYGYTF. CDR3 sequence (DNA): TGCAGCGTCTGGACAGGGTCCTATGGCTACACCTTC.

This clonotype was seen more than once but under ten times. The chain joins TRBV6-5 to TRBJ2-6, with TRBD1 matching over 7 bases. The CDR3 length is 16 residues. V was clipped by 5 bases and J by 4 bases; unmatched bases: 8. Germline values: CDR1 MNHEY, CDR2 SVGAGI. In nucleotides, the CDR3 is TGTGCCAGCAGTAGCACAGGGGCCTCGGGGGCCAACGTCCTGACTTTC. It translates to CASSSTGASGANVLTF.

In this sample, this clonotype turned up once. The chain is built from TRBV7-2 and TRBJ1-1; D is unresolved. This CDR3 region has 16 residues. Germline V gene lookup returns CDR1 SGHTA and CDR2 FQGNSA. Trimming took 1 base from V and 1 from J, leaving 13 bases between them. CDR3 sequence: CASSLGAHRENTEAFF. The DNA for the CDR3 is TGTGCCAGCAGCTTAGGAGCCCACAGAGAGAACACTGAAGCTTTCTTT.

The chain joins TRBV28 to TRBJ2-1; 7 bases fit TRBD2. V lost 10 bases to trimming and J lost 9 bases; unmatched junction nucleotides: 12. CDR3 length equals 13 residues. Germline V gene data show CDR1 as MDHEN and CDR2 as SYDVKM. DNA for the CDR3: TGTGCCACCATCGGGGGGAGGGTGACTGAGCAGTTCTTC. Residues: CATIGGRVTEQFF.